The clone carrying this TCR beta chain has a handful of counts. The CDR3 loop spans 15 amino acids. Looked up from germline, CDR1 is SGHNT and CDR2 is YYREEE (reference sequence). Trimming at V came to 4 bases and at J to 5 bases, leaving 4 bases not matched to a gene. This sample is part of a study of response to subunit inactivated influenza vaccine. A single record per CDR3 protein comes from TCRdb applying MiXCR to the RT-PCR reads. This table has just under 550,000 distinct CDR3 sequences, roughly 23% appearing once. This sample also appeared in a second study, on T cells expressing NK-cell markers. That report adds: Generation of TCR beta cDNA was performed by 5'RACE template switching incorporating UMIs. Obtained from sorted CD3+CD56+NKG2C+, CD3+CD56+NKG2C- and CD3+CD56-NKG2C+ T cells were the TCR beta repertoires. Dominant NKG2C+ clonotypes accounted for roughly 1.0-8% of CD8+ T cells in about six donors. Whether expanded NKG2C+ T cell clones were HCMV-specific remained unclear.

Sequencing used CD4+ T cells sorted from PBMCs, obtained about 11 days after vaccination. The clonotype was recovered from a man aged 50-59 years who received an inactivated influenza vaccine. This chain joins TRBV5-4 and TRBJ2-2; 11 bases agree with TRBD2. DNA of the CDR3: TGTGCCAGCAGCCCAGGGACTAGCGGAACCGGGGAGCTGTTTTTT. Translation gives CASSPGTSGTGELFF.